One and the same sample provided the 11 T cell receptor beta chains below, sequenced in a study of T-cell reconstitution after alpha-beta-depleted transplantation in children. During its preparation, the TCRbeta library received unique molecular identifiers. A single record per CDR3 protein comes from TCRdb applying MiXCR to the PCR reads. Of 600,000 to 700,000 distinct CDR3 sequences in the sample, 10% to 15% were seen once. The material was PBMCs, obtained before TCRalphabeta/CD19-depleted stem cell transplant. The receptors derive from a girl aged 2 to 10 with congenital amegakaryocytic thrombocytopenia, due to receive a stem cell transplant.

The chain uses TRBV7-2 and TRBJ2-5, with D unclear. The CDR3 extends over 14 amino acids. Trimming stripped 4 bases from V and 3 bases from J, with 12 bases between. Germline assignment: CDR1 SGHTA and CDR2 FQGNSA. The CDR3 region has the DNA TGTGCCAGCAGCTCCCCGCTGCGAGAAGAGACCCAGTACTTC. Translation gives CASSSPLREETQYF.

This chain uses TRBV6-5 with TRBJ2-1; 11 positions agree with TRBD2. Germline V CDR1 and CDR2: MNHEY, SVGAGI. This CDR3 spans 15 amino acids. The V and J ends lost 7 bases and 4 bases, in that order; junction bases with no gene match: 6. The CDR3 DNA follows: TGTGCCAGCATTTCGACTAGCGGGGCTTACAATGAGCAGTTCTTC. As protein: CASISTSGAYNEQFF.

This clonotype was counted at least ten times. Written as DNA, the CDR3 is TGCAGTGCTAAGGGACTAGCGGGAGGTCAATACAATGAGCAGTTCTTC. This encodes CSAKGLAGGQYNEQFF. V and J are TRBV20-1 and TRBJ2-1, with TRBD2 identical over 15 bases. Losses at the gene ends were 4 bases for V and 4 bases for J; bases not matched to a gene: 5. CDR1 and CDR2 from the germline V gene are DFQATT and SNEGSKA (reference sequence). This CDR3 is 16 amino acids long.

This clonotype was observed at least ten times. The DNA for the CDR3 is TGTGCCAGCAGCTTTTTGGACGATTCACCCCTCCACTTT. It specifies CASSFLDDSPLHF. The chain couples TRBV5-6 to TRBJ1-6, with D uncertain. This CDR3 has 13 amino acids. Germline CDR1 reads SGHDT; CDR2 reads YYEEEE. V shed 2 bases and J shed 8 bases, with 8 bases lying between them.

The chain uses TRBV4-1 and TRBJ1-5; no clear D. The germline CDR1 and CDR2 sequences are MGHRA and YSYEKL. V was clipped by 0 bases and J by 5 bases, with 14 bases between them. The CDR3 loop spans 16 amino acids. The CDR3 is CASSQERGSGYQPQHF. The CDR3 nucleotides read TGCGCCAGCAGCCAAGAACGTGGGTCTGGGTATCAGCCCCAGCATTTT.

The chain has TRBV12-3 or TRBV12-4 and TRBJ2-3, with 7 bases aligning to TRBD2. The CDR3 extends over 15 amino acids. The ends lost 3 bases at V and 4 bases at J; junction bases unmatched: 7. The CDR3 nucleotides are TGTGCCAGCAGTTTGAGGGCGGGAGTCCCAGATACGCAGTATTTT. Translating it yields CASSLRAGVPDTQYF.

There are a few counts of this clonotype. This chain joins TRBV5-1 and TRBJ2-2; 12 bases map to TRBD1. The germline V gene encodes CDR1 SGHRS and CDR2 YFSETQ. V was clipped by 2 bases and J by 5 bases; unmatched bases: 4. This CDR3 contains 16 residues. CDR3 residues: CASSFRDRGQTGELFF. CDR3 DNA sequence: TGCGCCAGCAGCTTCCGGGACAGGGGGCAGACCGGGGAGCTGTTTTTT.

This clonotype was seen repeatedly, ten times or more. The V and J genes are TRBV20-1 and TRBJ2-7, with TRBD1 matching 7 bases. The V segment lost 5 bases and the J segment 6 bases; nucleotides outside the gene matches: 16. Germline loops: CDR1 DFQATT, CDR2 SNEGSKA (reference sequence). CDR3 length equals 15 residues. CDR3 nucleotides: TGCAGTGCTTTCATTCCTGCTAGTCGACAGGGCGAGCAGTACTTC. This sequence encodes CSAFIPASRQGEQYF.

This clonotype was counted many times. The chain has TRBV6-5 and TRBJ2-3; D may match TRBD1 or TRBD2 (5 bases each). The CDR3 has 18 amino acids. The germline V gene has CDR1 MNHEY and CDR2 SVGAGI. The V gene lost 2 bases and the J gene lost 0 bases, with 18 bases spanning the gap. The CDR3 DNA reads as TGTGCCAGCAGTTACCTTATAGCGACAGCAACTAGCACAGATACGCAGTATTTT. Translating it yields CASSYLIATATSTDTQYF.

V usage is TRBV20-1 and J usage is TRBJ1-1, with a weak D call TRBD1 (6 bases). CDR1 and CDR2 (germline): DFQATT, SNEGSKA (reference sequence). The length of the CDR3 is 14 residues. V dropped 6 bases and J dropped 2 bases, with 16 bases sitting between them. The CDR3 DNA is TGCAGTGCCAAAGCAGGACAGTTCAACACTGAAGCTTTCTTT. Translated, it gives CSAKAGQFNTEAFF.

This clonotype was seen only a few times. This sequence joins TRBV2 and TRBJ2-3; D not certain. With 2 bases removed from V and 7 bases from J, the gap between germline ends came to 16 bases. The length of the CDR3 is 15 residues. Germline assignment: CDR1 SNHLY and CDR2 FYNNEI. CDR3 bases: TGTGCCAGCAGTGAATATCTTTTGGCCCCCTATACGCAGTATTTT. Translation gives CASSEYLLAPYTQYF.